The T cell receptor beta chain described here comes from a study of blood T cell repertoires in COVID-19. Germline V gives CDR1 SGHVS, CDR2 FQNEAQ. V dropped 1 base and J dropped 2 bases, with 15 bases sitting between them. The CDR3 has 16 amino acids. Sequencing used immunoSEQ multiplex PCR; TCRdb keeps in-frame clones, though not all of them. Of a few hundred thousand clones in the sample, about nine tenths are singletons; the top ten hold 7% to 8.5%. The chain uses TRBV7-8 and TRBJ2-7; maybe TRBD1 (7 bases). This receptor was taken from a man aged 30-40 years in a cohort exposed to, infected with or recovered from COVID-19 (not recorded which). Material for sequencing was PBMCs or T cells enriched from blood (not recorded which). CDR3: CASSLEPGGGPYEQYF. The DNA for the CDR3 is TGTGCCAGCAGCTTAGAGCCAGGGGGAGGCCCCTACGAGCAGTACTTC.